These T cell receptor beta chains were read from a single sample in a study of cytomegalovirus exposure and HLA in healthy donors. Libraries were prepared by immunoSEQ multiplex PCR; TCRdb keeps only in-frame clonotypes and omits some of them. Among approximately 150,000 clones listed, approximately 84% were seen once. The sequencing sample was made of PBMCs. These receptors were collected from a woman in her fifties or sixties in good health and CMV-seropositive. CDR3s include the opening cysteine and the closing phenylalanine or tryptophan. D genes are given only for firm matches. Clone size is shown for a subset of rows, as once, few, many or a class of expanded clone.

d_gene,v_gene,abundance,j_gene,CDR3nt,CDR3aa
TRBD2,TRBV7-9,NA,TRBJ2-2,TGTGCCAGCAGCTCCGGGACTAGCGGGACCGGGGAGCTGTTTTTT,CASSSGTSGTGELFF
NA,TRBV7-9,NA,TRBJ1-3,TGTGCCAGCAGCTTCGGGTCGGGCTCTGGAAACACCATATATTTT,CASSFGSGSGNTIYF
NA,TRBV7-9,NA,TRBJ2-1,TGTGCCAGCAGCTTAGTTGAGGGCGTAAGGGAGCAGTTCTTC,CASSLVEGVREQFF
NA,TRBV7-9,NA,TRBJ1-2,TGTGCCAGCAGCCCCGTATTAGGGGGTCCTGGCTACACCTTC,CASSPVLGGPGYTF
TRBD2,TRBV7-2,NA,TRBJ2-1,TGTGCCAGCAGCAAAAGGTCCCTAGGACTAGCGGGAGATCGCAATGAGCAGTTCTTC,CASSKRSLGLAGDRNEQFF
TRBD2,TRBV5-1,NA,TRBJ2-1,TGCGCCAGCACCACTAGCGAGCCCTTTTATGAGCAGTTCTTC,CASTTSEPFYEQFF
TRBD1,TRBV6-5,NA,TRBJ1-4,TGTGCCAGCAGTGGCGGAGGGGGCGCCGATGAAAAACTGTTTTTT,CASSGGGGADEKLFF
NA,TRBV30,NA,TRBJ1-2,TGTGCCTGGAGTGTGACAGTGTATAACTATGGCTACACCTTC,CAWSVTVYNYGYTF
TRBD2,TRBV4-3,NA,TRBJ2-2,TGCGCCAGCAGCCAAGCGCCTAGCGGGAATTTCGGGGAGCTGTTTTTT,CASSQAPSGNFGELFF
TRBD2,TRBV5-1,NA,TRBJ2-3,TGCGCCAGCAGCTTGGCCAACCGCGGGAGATTGACAGATACGCAGTATTTT,CASSLANRGRLTDTQYF
TRBD2,TRBV28,NA,TRBJ2-7,TGTGCCAGCAGACCCATCACCTTTGGGGGGGGGATCTCCTACGAGCAGTACTTC,CASRPITFGGGISYEQYF
NA,TRBV5-6,NA,TRBJ1-1,TGTGCCAGCAGCTCGACCCTATGGGGCATGAACACTGAAGCTTTCTTT,CASSSTLWGMNTEAFF
NA,TRBV4-3,once,TRBJ1-2,TGCGCCAGCAGCCAAGACGCCATGATGGACTCCTATGGCTACACCTTC,CASSQDAMMDSYGYTF
TRBD1,TRBV5-1,few,TRBJ1-5,TGCGCCAGCAGCTTCCCGACAGGGACGGTTTATAGCAATCAGCCCCAGCATTTT,CASSFPTGTVYSNQPQHF
TRBD1,TRBV19,NA,TRBJ2-1,TGTGCCAGTAGGGCCGGACAGGCCTATAATGAGCAGTTCTTC,CASRAGQAYNEQFF
NA,TRBV28,NA,TRBJ2-7,TGTGCCAGCAACACAGAGGGCGCCGGGTACGAGCAGTACTTC,CASNTEGAGYEQYF
TRBD2,TRBV15,NA,TRBJ2-2,TGTGCCACCAGCAGAGAAGGATCGGGGGGAGGGACCGGGGAGCTGTTTTTT,CATSREGSGGGTGELFF
TRBD1,TRBV7-9,NA,TRBJ2-2,TGTGCCAGCAGCCTCCGACAGGGAAACCCGATGATCGCCGGGGAGCTGTTTTTT,CASSLRQGNPMIAGELFF
TRBD1,TRBV2,NA,TRBJ2-2,TGTGCCAGCAGTTCCTACAACAGGGGGCAGGACACCGGGGAGCTGTTTTTT,CASSSYNRGQDTGELFF
NA,TRBV19,NA,TRBJ2-3,TGTGCCAGTAGTATAGTCCGAGGAGGGAGCACAGATACGCAGTATTTT,CASSIVRGGSTDTQYF
TRBD2,TRBV7-8,NA,TRBJ2-7,TGTGCCAGCAGCTTAGAGACGGGAGGTGGTTACGAGCAGTACTTC,CASSLETGGGYEQYF
NA,TRBV23-1,NA,TRBJ2-1,TGCGCCAGCAGTCACATCGACAGCGATGAGCAGTTCTTC,CASSHIDSDEQFF
TRBD2,TRBV2,NA,TRBJ2-1,TGTGCCAGCAGGACTAGCGGGGACAATGAGCAGTTCTTC,CASRTSGDNEQFF
NA,TRBV14,few,TRBJ2-1,TGTGCCAGCAGCCGCGGGACAGTCTCCTACAATGAGCAGTTCTTC,CASSRGTVSYNEQFF
TRBD1,TRBV5-4,few,TRBJ2-2,TGTGCCAGCAGCCAATTCGACAGGGCTGGCGGGGAGCTGTTTTTT,CASSQFDRAGGELFF
TRBD2,TRBV9,NA,TRBJ2-5,TGTGCCAGCAGCGTAGGGTTAGCGGGAGGGATCGGCCAAGAGACCCAGTACTTC,CASSVGLAGGIGQETQYF
TRBD1,TRBV29-1,once,TRBJ2-1,TGCAGCGTGACGGGGACAGGGGGCCTCAATGAGCAGTTCTTC,CSVTGTGGLNEQFF
NA,TRBV5-4,NA,TRBJ2-7,TGTGCCAGCAGCTTGGACACGGGCGAGCAGTACTTC,CASSLDTGEQYF
NA,TRBV9,NA,TRBJ2-7,TGTGCCAGCAGCGTAGGTACAGGGAGCACCTACGAGCAGTACTTC,CASSVGTGSTYEQYF
NA,TRBV4-2,NA,TRBJ1-1,TGTGCCAGCAGCCAAGATCTCAGCGGCGGGAACACTGAAGCTTTCTTT,CASSQDLSGGNTEAFF
NA,TRBV5-6,once,TRBJ1-1,TGTGCCAGCAGCTTGAGGGGGGGGTGGAACACTGAAGCTTTCTTT,CASSLRGGWNTEAFF
TRBD1,TRBV7-9,NA,TRBJ2-3,TGTGCCAGCAGCAGGACAGGGGTCGATACGCAGTATTTT,CASSRTGVDTQYF
TRBD1,TRBV7-9,NA,TRBJ2-2,TGTGCCAGCAGCCCCGACAGGGCAATGAACACCGGGGAGCTGTTTTTT,CASSPDRAMNTGELFF
TRBD2,TRBV7-2,NA,TRBJ2-1,TGTGCCAGCAGCTCCCGTAGGGCTAGCGGGTTCTACAATGAGCAGTTCTTC,CASSSRRASGFYNEQFF
TRBD1,TRBV30,NA,TRBJ1-1,TGTGCCTGGAGTTCGGGTCAGGGGGACACTGAAGCTTTCTTT,CAWSSGQGDTEAFF
TRBD1,TRBV7-2,NA,TRBJ2-7,TGTGCCAGCAGCTTCCGAGGACAGGGGGCGATTTACGAGCAGTACTTC,CASSFRGQGAIYEQYF
NA,TRBV6-5,few,TRBJ2-7,TGTGCCAGCAGAAGAACAGGGAGCTCCTACGAGCAGTACTTC,CASRRTGSSYEQYF
TRBD2,TRBV4-3,NA,TRBJ2-5,TGCGCCAGCAGCCAGACTAGCGGGGGTCAAGAGACCCAGTACTTC,CASSQTSGGQETQYF
TRBD2,TRBV2,NA,TRBJ2-5,TGTGCCAGCATTCGACTAGCGGAAGAGACCCAGTACTTC,CASIRLAEETQYF
TRBD1,TRBV27,NA,TRBJ1-1,TGTGCCAGCAGTTTGCCCCCTACGGCAGGGGGATCTTTTGAAGCTTTCTTT,CASSLPPTAGGSFEAFF
NA,TRBV27,NA,TRBJ2-5,TGTGCCAGCAGCGGCGCAGGGGAGGAGACCCAGTACTTC,CASSGAGEETQYF
NA,TRBV7-9,once,TRBJ1-2,TGTGCCAGCAGCTTGGGCAGCCCTCCCTATGGCTACACCTTC,CASSLGSPPYGYTF
NA,TRBV19,NA,TRBJ1-2,TGTGCCAGTAGGCCGGGACACGAGGGGCCAAACTATGGCTACACCTTC,CASRPGHEGPNYGYTF
NA,TRBV28,NA,TRBJ1-1,TGTGCCAGCAGTGACCCCGGGGGGAGTCGGGCTTTCTTT,CASSDPGGSRAFF
TRBD1,TRBV7-3,few,TRBJ2-7,TGTGCCAGCAGCTTAGGTCCAGGACAGGGAATCTACGAGCAGTACTTC,CASSLGPGQGIYEQYF
NA,TRBV6-1,once,TRBJ1-1,TGTGCCAGCAGCTACCGACAGAACACTGAAGCTTTCTTT,CASSYRQNTEAFF
NA,TRBV29-1,NA,TRBJ1-3,TGCAGCGTGGAGACTGGTGGAAACACCATATATTTT,CSVETGGNTIYF
TRBD2,TRBV6-5,NA,TRBJ2-1,TGTGCCAGCAGTTACTTCGCGGGAGAGTCCTACAATGAGCAGTTCTTC,CASSYFAGESYNEQFF
NA,TRBV2,once,TRBJ1-4,TGTGCCAGCAGTGTTCACAGAACTAATGAAAAACTGTTTTTT,CASSVHRTNEKLFF
NA,TRBV21-1,NA,TRBJ1-2,TGTGCCAGCAGCAAACCGGGACAGCCTAACTATGGCTACACCTTC,CASSKPGQPNYGYTF
NA,TRBV27,NA,TRBJ1-5,TGTGCCAGCAGTTTATGGGGCCAGGAGGGGCCCCAGCATTTT,CASSLWGQEGPQHF
NA,TRBV4-1,few,TRBJ1-5,TGCGCCAGCAGCCCCGGGGACATCGCGGGTCAGCCCCAGCATTTT,CASSPGDIAGQPQHF